What follows is one TCR beta chain and its context. Its antigen is as yet unknown. With 60 Vbeta and 13 Jbeta primers, the PCR was carried out. Using immunoSEQ multiplex PCR, the repertoire was profiled, and TCRdb retains in-frame clones only, with some absent. The sample holds roughly 150,000 clones; roughly three quarters are singletons and the top ten take approximately 2%. These data originate in a study of cytomegalovirus exposure and HLA in healthy donors. This CDR3 has 15 amino acids. J was trimmed by 7 bases and V by 8 bases; bases with no gene match: 11. Per the germline V gene, CDR1 is MNHEY and CDR2 is SMNVEV (reference sequence). Study-wide points: Later analysis demonstrated an association between a missense DCLRE1C variant and TCR beta V- and J-gene trimming. An Asian-associated ancestry cluster reportedly showed fewer N-insertions than the approximately 600-donor mean in a later analysis. Reportedly, cytomegalovirus status was diagnosed with high sensitivity and specificity.

Nominally healthy donors provided the samples, though records likely missed some immune exposures. The receptor was isolated from a man aged 30 to 39 in good health and CMV-seronegative. Material for sequencing was PBMCs. The chain recombines TRBV27 with TRBJ1-4; TRBD1 aligns across 9 bases. The CDR3 loop is CASRPSGTGSEKLFF. The DNA of the CDR3 is TGTGCCAGCCGGCCCTCCGGGACAGGGAGTGAAAAACTGTTTTTT.